This T cell receptor (beta chain) appears in the sequencing data of a study of blood T cell repertoires in COVID-19. Across the study: The United States, Italy and Spain provided the acute and convalescent COVID-19 samples. Sources were T cells, B-cell-depleted T cells, or PBMCs; the material itself was cDNA or gDNA.

In the authors' methods: Estimation of nucleated cell counts was performed using reference gene primer amplification. Data came from immunoSEQ multiplex PCR; TCRdb stores just in-frame clones and leaves some out. V and J calls and clone size are copied from that table; D and trimming were computed from the DNA. The sample lists 130,000 or so clones; around 88% were seen once. The CDR3 consists of 16 residues. The junction had 9 bases not matched to a gene; V was cut back by 3 bases and J by 6 bases. The germline gives CDR1 DFQATT, CDR2 SNEGSKA (reference sequence). Patients from Seattle were sampled longitudinally, starting during active infection.

The chain carries TRBV20-1 and TRBJ1-5; 12 positions agree with TRBD1. Input material: peripheral blood. The clonotype originates from a man aged 60-69 years with COVID-19, enrolled during active disease. DNA of the CDR3: TGCAGTGCTAGTGCGGGACAGGGGGCGCTAGGTCAGCCCCAGCATTTT. As protein: CSASAGQGALGQPQHF.